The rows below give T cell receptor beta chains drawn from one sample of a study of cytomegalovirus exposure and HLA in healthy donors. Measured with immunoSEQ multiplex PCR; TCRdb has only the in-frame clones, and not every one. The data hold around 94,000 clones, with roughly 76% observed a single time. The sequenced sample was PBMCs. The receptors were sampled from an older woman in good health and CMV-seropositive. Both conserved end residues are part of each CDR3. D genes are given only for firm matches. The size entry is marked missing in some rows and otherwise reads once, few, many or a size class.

CDR3 protein: CSVEGQTNTEAFF; CDR3 DNA: TGCAGCGTCGAGGGACAGACGAACACTGAAGCTTTCTTT; J gene: TRBJ1-1; D gene: TRBD1; V gene: TRBV29-1; clone size: .
CDR3 protein: CASSRPGHGNTEAFF; CDR3 DNA: TGCGCCAGCAGCCGTCCTGGGCACGGGAACACTGAAGCTTTCTTT; J gene: TRBJ1-1; D gene: .; V gene: TRBV4-1; clone size: .
CDR3 protein: CASRPAGDGYGYTF; CDR3 DNA: TGTGCCAGCAGACCTGCGGGGGACGGCTATGGCTACACCTTC; J gene: TRBJ1-2; D gene: .; V gene: TRBV7-9; clone size: .
CDR3 protein: CASSDGTSNYGYTF; CDR3 DNA: TGTGCCAGCAGCGACGGGACTTCTAACTATGGCTACACCTTC; J gene: TRBJ1-2; D gene: .; V gene: TRBV7-2; clone size: .
CDR3 protein: CASSIRGGSPYNEQFF; CDR3 DNA: TGTGCCAGTAGTATCCGTGGAGGGAGTCCCTACAATGAGCAGTTCTTC; J gene: TRBJ2-1; D gene: .; V gene: TRBV19; clone size: .
CDR3 protein: CASRTGAPTYEQYF; CDR3 DNA: TGCGCCAGCAGGACAGGCGCCCCTACCTACGAGCAGTACTTC; J gene: TRBJ2-7; D gene: .; V gene: TRBV10-2; clone size: .
CDR3 protein: CASTSGTGARLGEKLFF; CDR3 DNA: TGTGCCAGCACGTCCGGGACAGGGGCCCGGCTAGGTGAAAAACTGTTTTTT; J gene: TRBJ1-4; D gene: TRBD1; V gene: TRBV9; clone size: .
CDR3 protein: CASSSRGIDNEQFF; CDR3 DNA: TGTGCCAGCAGTTCTAGGGGAATCGACAATGAGCAGTTCTTC; J gene: TRBJ2-1; D gene: .; V gene: TRBV27; clone size: .
CDR3 protein: CASSVWRAADTQYF; CDR3 DNA: TGTGCCAGCAGTGTTTGGAGGGCCGCAGATACGCAGTATTTT; J gene: TRBJ2-3; D gene: .; V gene: TRBV2; clone size: .
CDR3 protein: CASSLGRAGTEAFF; CDR3 DNA: TGTGCCAGCAGCCTGGGCAGGGCTGGGACTGAAGCTTTCTTT; J gene: TRBJ1-1; D gene: .; V gene: TRBV7-3; clone size: few
CDR3 protein: CASSGTGLRAEAFF; CDR3 DNA: TGTGCCAGCAGTGGGACAGGGCTAAGGGCTGAAGCTTTCTTT; J gene: TRBJ1-1; D gene: TRBD1; V gene: TRBV28; clone size: .
CDR3 protein: CASRSSASYEQYF; CDR3 DNA: TGTGCCAGCAGGAGTAGCGCCTCCTACGAGCAGTACTTC; J gene: TRBJ2-7; D gene: .; V gene: TRBV2; clone size: few
CDR3 protein: CATSRVVAGGTQYF; CDR3 DNA: TGTGCCACCAGCAGAGTGGTAGCGGGAGGGACCCAGTACTTC; J gene: TRBJ2-5; D gene: TRBD2; V gene: TRBV15; clone size: .
CDR3 protein: CASSWRDRGPGELFF; CDR3 DNA: TGCGCCAGCAGCTGGAGGGACAGGGGGCCCGGGGAGCTGTTTTTT; J gene: TRBJ2-2; D gene: TRBD1; V gene: TRBV5-1; clone size: once
CDR3 protein: CAIRDRGLIIQYF; CDR3 DNA: TGTGCCATTAGGGACAGGGGATTGATCATTCAGTACTTC; J gene: TRBJ2-4; D gene: TRBD1; V gene: TRBV2; clone size: .
CDR3 protein: CASRQGNIQYF; CDR3 DNA: TGTGCCAGCAGACAGGGGAACATTCAGTACTTC; J gene: TRBJ2-4; D gene: TRBD1; V gene: TRBV6-5; clone size: .
CDR3 protein: CASSPRGANEQFF; CDR3 DNA: TGTGCCAGCTCACCCCGAGGCGCCAATGAGCAGTTCTTC; J gene: TRBJ2-1; D gene: .; V gene: TRBV18; clone size: .
CDR3 protein: CASSIGASSYEQYF; CDR3 DNA: TGTGCCAGTAGTATAGGGGCCAGCTCCTACGAGCAGTACTTC; J gene: TRBJ2-7; D gene: .; V gene: TRBV19; clone size: few
CDR3 protein: CASSPAGRGRGAGQYF; CDR3 DNA: TGCGCCAGCAGCCCGGCTGGTAGAGGGAGGGGGGCCGGGCAGTACTTC; J gene: TRBJ2-7; D gene: .; V gene: TRBV5-1; clone size: few
CDR3 protein: CASSQAHQGASNEQFF; CDR3 DNA: TGTGCCAGCTCCCAGGCGCATCAGGGGGCTTCCAATGAGCAGTTCTTC; J gene: TRBJ2-1; D gene: TRBD1; V gene: TRBV18; clone size: .
CDR3 protein: CASSKAGGSGANVLTF; CDR3 DNA: TGTGCCAGCTCGAAGGCCGGGGGCTCTGGGGCCAACGTCCTGACTTTC; J gene: TRBJ2-6; D gene: .; V gene: TRBV11-3; clone size: .
CDR3 protein: CASSVVGQGNYEQYF; CDR3 DNA: TGTGCCAGCAGTGTAGTCGGACAGGGAAACTACGAGCAGTACTTC; J gene: TRBJ2-7; D gene: TRBD1; V gene: TRBV6-1; clone size: .
CDR3 protein: CASSQEPGTSGYTDTQYF; CDR3 DNA: TGTGCCAGCAGCCAGGAGCCCGGGACTAGCGGATACACAGATACGCAGTATTTT; J gene: TRBJ2-3; D gene: TRBD2; V gene: TRBV4-2; clone size: .
CDR3 protein: CASSTIEQGRKGNQPQHF; CDR3 DNA: TGCGCCAGCAGTACGATCGAACAGGGGAGGAAGGGCAATCAGCCCCAGCATTTT; J gene: TRBJ1-5; D gene: TRBD1; V gene: TRBV23-1; clone size: .
CDR3 protein: CATSRDRGTGAHEQYF; CDR3 DNA: TGTGCCACCAGCAGAGATAGGGGGACAGGGGCCCACGAGCAGTACTTC; J gene: TRBJ2-7; D gene: TRBD1; V gene: TRBV15; clone size: .
CDR3 protein: CASSPQSQGAGTEAFF; CDR3 DNA: TGTGCCAGCTCACCACAATCCCAGGGGGCTGGCACTGAAGCTTTCTTT; J gene: TRBJ1-1; D gene: TRBD1; V gene: TRBV18; clone size: few
CDR3 protein: CASRGQGATEAFF; CDR3 DNA: TGTGCCAGCAGAGGACAGGGGGCCACTGAAGCTTTCTTT; J gene: TRBJ1-1; D gene: TRBD1; V gene: TRBV2; clone size: .
CDR3 protein: CAISESGATNEKLFF; CDR3 DNA: TGTGCCATCAGTGAGTCCGGGGCAACTAATGAAAAACTGTTTTTT; J gene: TRBJ1-4; D gene: .; V gene: TRBV10-3; clone size: few
CDR3 protein: CASNLRGTGSGTEAFF; CDR3 DNA: TGTGCCAGCAACCTACGGGGGACAGGGAGTGGCACTGAAGCTTTCTTT; J gene: TRBJ1-1; D gene: TRBD1; V gene: TRBV2; clone size: few
CDR3 protein: CSVESGAKNIQYF; CDR3 DNA: TGCAGCGTTGAATCGGGGGCCAAAAACATTCAGTACTTC; J gene: TRBJ2-4; D gene: .; V gene: TRBV29-1; clone size: .
CDR3 protein: CASSLLGGSPTGETQYF; CDR3 DNA: TGTGCCAGCAGTTTATTGGGGGGGAGCCCTACCGGGGAGACCCAGTACTTC; J gene: TRBJ2-5; D gene: TRBD2; V gene: TRBV27; clone size: .
CDR3 protein: CASSYNSVEIPSYEQYF; CDR3 DNA: TGTGCCAGCAGCTATAACTCCGTCGAAATCCCGTCCTACGAGCAGTACTTC; J gene: TRBJ2-7; D gene: .; V gene: TRBV11-2; clone size: .
CDR3 protein: CASSSIRGFTGELFF; CDR3 DNA: TGTGCCAGCAGCAGTATCCGGGGTTTCACCGGGGAGCTGTTTTTT; J gene: TRBJ2-2; D gene: .; V gene: TRBV21-1; clone size: .
CDR3 protein: CASSDSLTYEQYF; CDR3 DNA: TGTGCCAGCAGTGATTCCCTTACCTACGAGCAGTACTTC; J gene: TRBJ2-7; D gene: .; V gene: TRBV6-4; clone size: .
CDR3 protein: CASSFRTGQISNQPQHF; CDR3 DNA: TGTGCCAGCAGCTTCCGGACAGGGCAAATTAGCAATCAGCCCCAGCATTTT; J gene: TRBJ1-5; D gene: TRBD1; V gene: TRBV5-4; clone size: .
CDR3 protein: CASSQDYLQGGEKLFF; CDR3 DNA: TGTGCCAGCAGCCAAGACTACCTTCAGGGCGGTGAAAAACTGTTTTTT; J gene: TRBJ1-4; D gene: .; V gene: TRBV4-2; clone size: .
CDR3 protein: CASSPLAGEGIGELFF; CDR3 DNA: TGTGCCAGCAGTCCTCTAGCGGGAGAGGGGATCGGGGAGCTGTTTTTT; J gene: TRBJ2-2; D gene: TRBD2; V gene: TRBV2; clone size: .
CDR3 protein: CASSGIFGQGHDEQFF; CDR3 DNA: TGTGCCAGTAGCGGGATCTTCGGACAGGGCCACGATGAGCAGTTCTTC; J gene: TRBJ2-1; D gene: TRBD1; V gene: TRBV19; clone size: .
CDR3 protein: CASSLFLGETQYF; CDR3 DNA: TGTGCCAGCAGCTTGTTCCTCGGGGAGACCCAGTACTTC; J gene: TRBJ2-5; D gene: .; V gene: TRBV7-3; clone size: .
CDR3 protein: CASSLGHPTGGNTEAFF; CDR3 DNA: TGTGCCAGCAGCTTGGGCCACCCGACGGGAGGGAACACTGAAGCTTTCTTT; J gene: TRBJ1-1; D gene: .; V gene: TRBV5-4; clone size: few
CDR3 protein: CASSLTTTSGIDNEQFF; CDR3 DNA: TGTGCCAGCAGCTTAACCACGACTAGCGGGATCGACAATGAGCAGTTCTTC; J gene: TRBJ2-1; D gene: TRBD2; V gene: TRBV11-3; clone size: .
CDR3 protein: CASSIVRGPEAFF; CDR3 DNA: TGTGCCAGTAGTATAGTTAGAGGGCCTGAAGCTTTCTTT; J gene: TRBJ1-1; D gene: .; V gene: TRBV19; clone size: few
CDR3 protein: CASTLRQGSGPQYF; CDR3 DNA: TGTGCCAGCACCTTACGTCAGGGCTCTGGGCCGCAGTATTTT; J gene: TRBJ2-3; D gene: .; V gene: TRBV6-5; clone size: .
CDR3 protein: CASSLQDSTNEKLFF; CDR3 DNA: TGTGCCAGCAGCTTACAGGATTCGACTAATGAAAAACTGTTTTTT; J gene: TRBJ1-4; D gene: .; V gene: TRBV7-9; clone size: .
CDR3 protein: CASSQSMVGAHLSGANVLTF; CDR3 DNA: TGCGCCAGCAGTCAATCGATGGTGGGGGCGCATCTCTCTGGGGCCAACGTCCTGACTTTC; J gene: TRBJ2-6; D gene: .; V gene: TRBV23-1; clone size: once
CDR3 protein: CSASWTPEQFF; CDR3 DNA: TGCAGTGCTAGTTGGACTCCAGAGCAGTTCTTC; J gene: TRBJ2-1; D gene: .; V gene: TRBV20-1; clone size: .
CDR3 protein: CASSLGVRSGNTIYF; CDR3 DNA: TGTGCCAGCAGCTTAGGAGTGCGCTCTGGAAACACCATATATTTT; J gene: TRBJ1-3; D gene: .; V gene: TRBV7-2; clone size: once
CDR3 protein: CASSPLYYNEQFF; CDR3 DNA: TGTGCCAGCAGCCCACTATACTACAATGAGCAGTTCTTC; J gene: TRBJ2-1; D gene: .; V gene: TRBV14; clone size: .
CDR3 protein: CASSLGQGAEKLFF; CDR3 DNA: TGCGCCAGCAGCCTAGGACAGGGCGCTGAAAAACTGTTTTTT; J gene: TRBJ1-4; D gene: TRBD1; V gene: TRBV5-1; clone size: .
CDR3 protein: CASSYGGESGETQYF; CDR3 DNA: TGTGCCAGCAGTTACGGGGGGGAGTCAGGGGAGACCCAGTACTTC; J gene: TRBJ2-5; D gene: TRBD2; V gene: TRBV6-5; clone size: once
CDR3 protein: CASSWTSGPTRALREQYF; CDR3 DNA: TGTGCCAGCAGCTGGACTAGCGGCCCTACACGCGCCCTACGCGAGCAGTACTTC; J gene: TRBJ2-7; D gene: TRBD2; V gene: TRBV7-9; clone size: .
CDR3 protein: CASSFGSNTGELFF; CDR3 DNA: TGTGCCAGCAGCTTTGGCAGTAACACCGGGGAGCTGTTTTTT; J gene: TRBJ2-2; D gene: .; V gene: TRBV7-9; clone size: .
CDR3 protein: CASSERAGGLNTEAFF; CDR3 DNA: TGTGCCAGCAGTGAACGAGCAGGAGGTCTGAACACTGAAGCTTTCTTT; J gene: TRBJ1-1; D gene: .; V gene: TRBV25-1; clone size: few
CDR3 protein: CASSQDSGRPAPLHF; CDR3 DNA: TGTGCCAGCAGCCAAGATTCGGGTCGTCCGGCACCCCTCCACTTT; J gene: TRBJ1-6; D gene: .; V gene: TRBV4-2; clone size: few